This T cell receptor beta chain was sequenced for a study of blood T cell repertoires in COVID-19. In the authors' methods: Scientists estimated how many nucleated cells there were by amplifying reference gene primers. Clones were sequenced by immunoSEQ multiplex PCR, and TCRdb holds only the in-frame ones, with some missing. The DNA was the basis for D and trimming; V, J and clone size are from that table. The table lists a few hundred thousand clones, around 90% of them singletons. Exposed enrollees encountered a COVID-19 case at some point within 2 weeks before study entry. Germline lookup yields CDR1 SGHAT and CDR2 FQNNGV. With V trimmed by 3 bases and J by 6 bases, 9 bases remained unmatched. This CDR3 is built from 15 residues.

J is TRBJ2-7 and V is TRBV11-2; 9 nucleotides agree with TRBD1. The TCR sequence derives from a woman in her thirties or forties who had been exposed to COVID-19. Material: PBMCs or T cells enriched from blood (not recorded which). The CDR3 DNA is TGTGCCAGCAGCTTTTTTCGGGGACAGGGAAGCGAGCAGTACTTC. It encodes CASSFFRGQGSEQYF.